Below, 14 T cell receptor beta chains from the same sample are listed, as sequenced in a study of blood T cell repertoires in COVID-19. Clones were sequenced by immunoSEQ multiplex PCR, and TCRdb holds only the in-frame ones, with some missing. The sample holds roughly 57,000 clones, about 70% seen once. Sequencing used peripheral blood. The receptors derive from a woman between 65 and 79 years old with acute or convalescent COVID-19.

The chain employs TRBV30 and TRBJ2-1; TRBD1 agrees at 8 bases. The CDR3 covers 16 residues. CDR1 is GTSNPN and CDR2 is SVGIG in the germline V gene (reference sequence). The trim removed 3 bases at V and 3 bases at J, leaving 10 bases unmatched. This CDR3 is CAWSKRTGRYYNEQFF. In DNA, the CDR3 is TGTGCCTGGAGCAAAAGGACAGGGCGCTACTACAATGAGCAGTTCTTC. The entire variable domain, with the rest obtained from reference TRBV30 and TRBJ2-1, is as follows: SQTIHQWPATLVQPVGSPLSLECTVEGTSNPNLYWYRQAAGRGLQLLFYSVGIGQISSEVPQNLSASRPQDRQFILSSKKLLLSDSGFYLCAWSKRTGRYYNEQFFGPGTRLTVL.

CDR3 bases: TGCGCCAGCACCCCTAACTCCTACAATGAGCAGTTCTTC. It codes for CASTPNSYNEQFF. The chain carries TRBV5-1 and TRBJ2-1; D gene ambiguous. The CDR3 is 13 amino acids. Per the germline V gene, CDR1 is SGHRS and CDR2 is YFSETQ. V was cut by 6 bases and J by 0 bases, with 7 bases left in between. The full variable domain, completed using reference TRBV5-1 and TRBJ2-1, is KAGVTQTPRYLIKTRGQQVTLSCSPISGHRSVSWYQQTPGQGLQFLFEYFSETQRNKGNFPGRFSGRQFSNSRSEMNVSTLELGDSALYLCASTPNSYNEQFFGPGTRLTVL.

The gene calls are TRBV27 and TRBJ1-1; a weak D match, TRBD1 (5 bases). V lost 9 bases to trimming and J lost 5 bases, with 19 bases between them. Germline-derived CDR1 and CDR2 are MNHEY and SMNVEV (reference sequence). This CDR3 is built from 14 residues. The CDR3 nucleotides are TGTGCCAGTAAAGGGGACTCCCGAGGGACTGAAGCTTTCTTT. It codes for CASKGDSRGTEAFF.

The count of this clone is one. J is TRBJ1-3 and V is TRBV7-9; D gene uncertain. CDR1 and CDR2 from the germline V gene are SEHNR and FQNEAQ (reference sequence). Trimming removed 7 bases from V and 6 bases from J, with 22 bases in between. The CDR3 has 16 amino acids. The CDR3 region has the DNA TGTGCCAGCACCGATACCTTTCGGGAGGTCGCAAACACCATATATTTT. Its protein product is CASTDTFREVANTIYF.

This clone was counted a few times. The V and J genes are TRBV29-1 and TRBJ2-2; possibly TRBD2 for D (6 bases). Germline CDR1 SQVTM, CDR2 ANQGSEA. The CDR3 sequence is 14 residues long. The V and J ends lost 4 bases and 3 bases respectively, with 12 bases between them. The CDR3 sequence: CSVGRDGYTGELFF. The CDR3 coding sequence is TGCAGCGTTGGGCGGGACGGTTACACCGGGGAGCTGTTTTTT.

V usage is TRBV5-1 and J usage is TRBJ2-5, with D unresolved. Per the germline V gene, CDR1 is SGHRS and CDR2 is YFSETQ. This CDR3 has 16 amino acids. V lost 0 bases and J 1 base, leaving 13 bases between the germline ends. The CDR3 sequence is CASSLGATAIQETQYF. CDR3 nucleotide sequence: TGCGCCAGCAGCTTGGGGGCGACGGCCATCCAAGAGACCCAGTACTTC.

CDR3 in DNA: TGTGCCAGCAGCCCGGGCCGTCGCGCAGGGGAAGAGACCCAGTACTTC. Translating it yields CASSPGRRAGEETQYF. The chain uses TRBV7-3 and TRBJ2-5, with D perhaps matching TRBD1 (6 bases). CDR3 length: 16 amino acids. CDR1 and CDR2 from the germline V gene are SGHTA and FQGTGA. Trimming pared 5 bases from V and 3 bases from J, leaving 19 bases between.

The chain uses TRBV25-1 and TRBJ2-3; 9 bases agree with TRBD2. V trimming: 3 bases; J trimming: 3 bases; junction bases outside the gene matches: 13. The CDR3 is made up of 18 amino acids. The germline CDR1 and CDR2 sequences are MGHDK and SYGVNS. In DNA, the CDR3 is TGTGCCAGCAGTGACCCCCTATCGCGAGCGGGGGGAACAGATACGCAGTATTTT. Translation: CASSDPLSRAGGTDTQYF.

The gene calls are TRBV11-2 and TRBJ2-7, with D possibly TRBD2 on 6 matching bases. The length of the CDR3 is 17 residues. V was pared by 2 bases and J by 0 bases, with 17 bases between. Germline V CDR1 and CDR2: SGHAT, FQNNGV. CDR3 loop: CASSLSRSGSSSYEQYF. CDR3 nucleotides: TGTGCCAGCAGCTTAAGCCGCTCCGGGAGCAGCTCCTACGAGCAGTACTTC.

J is TRBJ1-4 and V is TRBV12-3 or TRBV12-4; D uncertain. The CDR3 totals 12 residues. The V and J ends lost 3 bases and 10 bases respectively, with 9 bases between them. This chain's CDR3 is CASSLNVGKLFF. CDR3 coding DNA: TGTGCCAGCAGTTTGAATGTCGGAAAACTGTTTTTT.

This clone has more than one count but fewer than ten. CDR3 sequence: CASSERQANYGYTF. The CDR3 DNA is TGCGCCAGCAGTGAGAGACAGGCCAACTATGGCTACACCTTC. V usage is TRBV10-2 and J usage is TRBJ1-2; TRBD1 is a possible D gene (6 bases). CDR3 length equals 14 residues. Germline loops: CDR1 WSHSY, CDR2 SAAADI. Trimming shortened V by 2 bases and J by 2 bases, and 9 bases separated the two germline ends.

This sequence joins TRBV6-1 and TRBJ1-2; D remains unclear. Germline V gives CDR1 MNHNS, CDR2 SASEGT. V was clipped by 2 bases and J by 5 bases, with 12 bases between them. This CDR3 spans 14 amino acids. Here the CDR3 DNA reads TGTGCCAGCAGTGAACAAGCTCCCTCTTATGGCTACACCTTC. Translation gives CASSEQAPSYGYTF.

This CDR3 is CASSWTADYGYTF. The DNA of the CDR3 is TGTGCCAGCAGTTGGACAGCTGACTATGGCTACACCTTC. The chain couples TRBV12-3 or TRBV12-4 to TRBJ1-2; a possible D gene is TRBD1 (6 bases). The CDR3 covers 13 residues. V shed 4 bases and J shed 3 bases, with 9 bases lying between them.

This clone was seen a few times. J is TRBJ2-1 and V is TRBV14; the D gene is possibly TRBD1 (7 bases). Germline CDR1 SGHDN, CDR2 FVKESK. The CDR3 is made up of 16 amino acids. Trimming removed 3 bases at V and 0 bases at J, with 12 bases between. The CDR3: CASSHQGGSSYNEQFF. DNA for the CDR3: TGTGCCAGCAGCCACCAGGGGGGTAGCTCCTACAATGAGCAGTTCTTC.